Shown below are 31 T cell receptor beta chains from a single sample sequenced in a study of vaccination and CD4 T cells after COVID-19. Antigens for these TCRs are unknown. With the Oncomine TCR Beta short-read assay, DNA from cultured CD4+ T cells was sequenced. TCRdb reanalysed the PCR reads using MiXCR and keeps one entry per CDR3 protein. This table holds several thousand distinct CDR3 sequences, roughly a quarter found once. This sample's treatment: roughly 11-day PBMC culture with coronavirus spike peptide pools or control peptides (ViraFEST assay). CD4+ T cells that came from the unexposed donor were collected before the COVID-19 pandemic (2011-2018). Source material: CD4+ T cells from blood, cultured in vitro. The receptors stem from a human donor in good health.

This chain joins TRBV10-3 and TRBJ1-4; no clear D gene. In germline, CDR1 is ENHRY, CDR2 SYGVKD. The CDR3 runs 15 residues. The V end was cut by 4 bases, the J end by 6 bases, with 15 bases between. As DNA, the CDR3 is TGTGCCATCAGTGCCCGACCGGATAACGATGAAAAACTGTTTTTT. It encodes CAISARPDNDEKLFF.

The V gene is TRBV6-4, the J gene TRBJ1-1; TRBD1 agrees at 12 bases. This CDR3 comprises 13 residues. Germline-derived CDR1 and CDR2 are MRHNA and SNTAGT. The V segment lost 3 bases and the J segment 9 bases; nucleotides outside the gene matches: 2. In DNA, the CDR3 is TGTGCCAGCAGTGAGGGGGACAGGGGGCAAGCTTTCTTT. This translates into CASSEGDRGQAFF.

Judged by abundance, this clonotype is medium-sized. The V and J genes are TRBV20-1 and TRBJ1-5; D unresolved. The length of the CDR3 is 12 residues. With 6 bases removed from V and 5 bases from J, the gap between germline ends came to 11 bases. The germline V gene encodes CDR1 DFQATT and CDR2 SNEGSKA (reference sequence). CDR3 residues: CSASDGYQPQHF. CDR3 nucleotides: TGCAGTGCCTCAGACGGCTATCAGCCCCAGCATTTT.

This clonotype was counted only a few times. V usage is TRBV4-2 and J usage is TRBJ1-3; TRBD1 aligns across 7 bases. This CDR3 comprises 16 residues. Germline V gene sequence: CDR1 LGHNA, CDR2 YNFKEQ. Trimming cost V 1 base and J 4 bases; bases outside gene matches: 7. The CDR3: CASSQVLVGQGNTIYF. The CDR3 DNA follows: TGTGCCAGCAGCCAAGTCCTGGTGGGACAGGGAAACACCATATATTTT.

V usage is TRBV29-1 and J usage is TRBJ2-1, with a possible D match to TRBD2 (5 bases). The germline gives CDR1 SQVTM, CDR2 ANQGSEA. V was cut by 7 bases and J by 8 bases, with 18 bases left in between. This CDR3 spans 13 amino acids. The DNA for the CDR3 is TGCAGCGCCCTCTCCGTAAGAGGGCATGAGCAGTTCTTC. This translates into CSALSVRGHEQFF.

V usage is TRBV11-2 and J usage is TRBJ2-3; TRBD2 matches 8 bases. Germline V lookup: CDR1 SGHAT, CDR2 FQNNGV. With 5 bases clipped from V and 4 bases from J, the junction kept 8 bases outside the gene matches. This CDR3 is built from 15 residues. CDR3 in DNA: TGTGCCAGCAGCGCCCGCGGGGGGACCGCAGATACGCAGTATTTT. It specifies CASSARGGTADTQYF.

The chain carries TRBV7-9 and TRBJ1-1, with TRBD1 identical over 8 bases. The germline gives CDR1 SEHNR, CDR2 FQNEAQ (reference sequence). This CDR3 spans 16 amino acids. V trimming: 5 bases; J trimming: 1 base; junction bases outside the gene matches: 9. DNA for the CDR3: TGTGCCAGCAGCCTAGGGACAGGAGGGGGGAACACTGAAGCTTTCTTT. It translates to CASSLGTGGGNTEAFF. Full variable domain (remainder filled in from reference TRBV7-9 and TRBJ1-1): DTGVSQNPRHKITKRGQNVTFRCDPISEHNRLYWYRQTLGQGPEFLTYFQNEAQLEKSRLLSDRFSAERPKGSFSTLEIQRTEQGDSAMYLCASSLGTGGGNTEAFFGQGTRLTVV.

This clonotype was picked up a small number of times. V usage is TRBV7-8 and J usage is TRBJ1-1, with D unresolved. This CDR3 has 14 amino acids. Germline V CDR1 and CDR2: SGHVS, FQNEAQ. The V end was cut by 6 bases, the J end by 0 bases, with 11 bases between. The CDR3 DNA is TGTGCCAGCAGGTTGGAGGTAATGAACACTGAAGCTTTCTTT. Translation gives CASRLEVMNTEAFF. Supplemented by reference TRBV7-8 and TRBJ1-1, the full variable domain reads GAGVSQSPRYKVAKRGQDVALRCDPISGHVSLFWYQQALGQGPEFLTYFQNEAQLDKSGLPSDRFFAERPEGSVSTLKIQRTQQEDSAVYLCASRLEVMNTEAFFGQGTRLTVV.

In its sample, this clonotype was seen a few times. V usage is TRBV19 and J usage is TRBJ1-6; 10 nucleotides agree with TRBD1. The trim removed 1 base at V and 9 bases at J, leaving 6 bases unmatched. Germline loops: CDR1 LNHDA, CDR2 SQIVND (reference sequence). CDR3 length: 16 amino acids. This chain's CDR3 is CASSIGSGTGVSPLHF. In DNA, the CDR3 is TGTGCCAGTAGTATAGGATCTGGGACAGGGGTTTCACCCCTCCACTTT.

This clonotype has more than one count but fewer than ten. This chain connects TRBV19 to TRBJ1-5, with 9 bases matching TRBD1. The V gene's germline CDR1 is LNHDA and CDR2 SQIVND (reference sequence). This CDR3 has 14 amino acids. V lost 7 bases to trimming and J lost 0 bases; unmatched junction nucleotides: 1. The CDR3 coding sequence is TGTGCCAGTAAGGGACAGGGTAGCAATCAGCCCCAGCATTTT. This sequence encodes CASKGQGSNQPQHF.

This chain connects TRBV7-2 to TRBJ2-3; no definite D call. From germline, CDR1 is SGHTA and CDR2 FQGNSA. The CDR3 covers 14 residues. V shed 4 bases and J shed 4 bases, with 12 bases lying between them. CDR3 in amino acids: CASSSYRKADTQYF. CDR3 sequence (DNA): TGTGCCAGCAGCTCCTATCGGAAGGCAGATACGCAGTATTTT. The full variable domain, completed using reference TRBV7-2 and TRBJ2-3, is GAGVSQSPSNKVTEKGKDVELRCDPISGHTALYWYRQSLGQGLEFLIYFQGNSAPDKSGLPSDRFSAERTGGSVSTLTIQRTQQEDSAVYLCASSSYRKADTQYFGPGTRLTVL.

The genes are TRBV5-1 and TRBJ1-2; D is ambiguous. With 2 bases removed from V and 5 bases from J, the gap between germline ends came to 19 bases. Germline V gives CDR1 SGHRS, CDR2 YFSETQ. This CDR3 spans 16 amino acids. The CDR3, as DNA: TGCGCCAGCAGCTTTGATCAGAGAACTGATAGATATGGCTACACCTTC. This translates into CASSFDQRTDRYGYTF.

The genes are TRBV19 and TRBJ1-5; 7 nucleotides line up with TRBD1. In germline, CDR1 is LNHDA, CDR2 SQIVND (reference sequence). The length of the CDR3 is 13 residues. With V trimmed by 2 bases and J by 5 bases, 0 bases remained unmatched. The CDR3 loop is CASSITGDQPQHF. CDR3 DNA: TGTGCCAGTAGTATAACAGGGGATCAGCCCCAGCATTTT.

This clonotype came up a few times. V gene TRBV6-1 combines with J gene TRBJ2-7, with D possibly matching TRBD2 (6 bases). The CDR3 has 14 amino acids. V lost 3 bases, J lost 6 bases, and 15 bases lay in between. Germline V gives CDR1 MNHNS, CDR2 SASEGT. The CDR3 nucleotides read TGTGCCAGCAGTGAGAGGAAGGAGGGCCTCGAGCAGTACTTC. The encoded protein is CASSERKEGLEQYF.

This chain joins TRBV29-1 and TRBJ1-5, with 8 bases lining up with TRBD1. In germline, CDR1 is SQVTM, CDR2 ANQGSEA. Trimming cost V 7 bases and J 1 base; bases outside gene matches: 3. The CDR3 totals 13 residues. CDR3 in DNA: TGCAGCGCTCGACAGGGGAGCAATCAGCCCCAGCATTTT. This sequence encodes CSARQGSNQPQHF.

This chain links TRBV20-1 with TRBJ2-2, with a possible D match to TRBD2 (6 bases). There are 15 residues in the CDR3. Per germline, CDR1 DFQATT and CDR2 SNEGSKA (reference sequence). Trimming cost V 4 bases and J 7 bases, with 19 bases left between them. The CDR3 loop reads CSATVPGGADGELFF. For the CDR3, the DNA is TGCAGTGCTACCGTCCCTGGCGGGGCAGACGGGGAGCTGTTTTTT.

The gene calls are TRBV7-3 and TRBJ1-1; D is undetermined. The V end lost 0 bases, the J end lost 8 bases, and 7 bases lay between the germline ends. This CDR3 has 12 amino acids. Germline lookup yields CDR1 SGHTA and CDR2 FQGTGA. The CDR3 here is CASSLTPGEAFF. The CDR3 DNA sequence: TGTGCCAGCAGCTTAACTCCGGGGGAAGCTTTCTTT.

The rearrangement joins TRBV7-9 to TRBJ2-5; TRBD2 is a possible D gene (6 bases). CDR1 is SEHNR and CDR2 is FQNEAQ in the germline V gene (reference sequence). The CDR3 totals 15 residues. Deletions cut 4 bases from V and 4 bases from J, with 16 bases between. Here the CDR3 DNA reads TGTGCCAGCAGCTCTTCATGGGACTCCAGAGAGACCCAGTACTTC. This encodes CASSSSWDSRETQYF. The entire variable domain, with the rest obtained from reference TRBV7-9 and TRBJ2-5, is as follows: DTGVSQNPRHKITKRGQNVTFRCDPISEHNRLYWYRQTLGQGPEFLTYFQNEAQLEKSRLLSDRFSAERPKGSFSTLEIQRTEQGDSAMYLCASSSSWDSRETQYFGPGTRLLVL.

This chain links TRBV7-2 with TRBJ1-2; tentatively, D is TRBD1 (5 bases). Trimming pared 5 bases from V and 3 bases from J, leaving 13 bases between. Germline CDR1 SGHTA, CDR2 FQGNSA. CDR3 length: 14 residues. This CDR3 is CASSLYGADYGYTF. The CDR3 region has the DNA TGTGCCAGCAGCCTCTATGGGGCTGACTATGGCTACACCTTC.

This clonotype is medium-sized (0.01 to 0.1%). The rearrangement uses TRBV6-1 and TRBJ1-2, with D hard to call. V lost 6 bases to trimming and J lost 4 bases, with 21 bases between them. CDR1 and CDR2 (germline): MNHNS, SASEGT. The CDR3 contains 16 residues. The CDR3 is CASRLGTGWVSYGYTF. CDR3 coding DNA: TGTGCCAGCAGATTGGGCACCGGGTGGGTGTCCTATGGCTACACCTTC.

V usage is TRBV27 and J usage is TRBJ2-2; 9 bases match TRBD1. V was pared by 0 bases and J by 5 bases, with 7 bases of the junction left unmatched. Germline V gives CDR1 MNHEY, CDR2 SMNVEV (reference sequence). This CDR3 comprises 17 residues. The CDR3 nucleotides are TGTGCCAGCAGTTTATCGTCGACAGGGGGAGGTACCGGGGAGCTGTTTTTT. This encodes CASSLSSTGGGTGELFF.

The J gene is TRBJ2-4, the V gene TRBV6-1, with 7 bases matching TRBD1. This CDR3 region has 15 residues. From germline, CDR1 is MNHNS and CDR2 SASEGT. The trim removed 7 bases at V and 1 base at J, leaving 7 bases unmatched. The DNA of the CDR3 is TGTGCCAGCACGCCAAGACAGGGCGCCAAAAACATTCAGTACTTC. It specifies CASTPRQGAKNIQYF.

This clonotype was observed a few times. V is TRBV6-1 and J is TRBJ2-7, with D perhaps TRBD1 (5 bases). CDR1 is MNHNS and CDR2 is SASEGT in the germline V gene. V lost 10 bases, J lost 1 base, and 14 bases lay in between. This CDR3 has 13 residues. The CDR3 protein is CAIGSGFSYEQYF. For the CDR3, the DNA is TGTGCCATCGGTTCAGGGTTTTCCTACGAGCAGTACTTC.

The table lists this clonotype with a few counts. This chain links TRBV5-1 with TRBJ2-5; D possibly corresponds to TRBD1 (5 bases). From germline, CDR1 is SGHRS and CDR2 YFSETQ. CDR3 size: 15 residues. V lost 0 bases and J 2 bases, leaving 11 bases between the germline ends. DNA for the CDR3: TGCGCCAGCAGCTTGGCGGACATGGGGCAAGAGACCCAGTACTTC. Protein sequence: CASSLADMGQETQYF.

The J gene is TRBJ1-2, the V gene TRBV7-2; 10 nucleotides agree with TRBD1. The CDR3 sequence is 16 residues long. CDR1 SGHTA and CDR2 FQGNSA come from the germline V gene. V trimming: 2 bases; J trimming: 4 bases; junction bases outside the gene matches: 7. The CDR3 protein is CASSLLGQGRGYGYTF. Written as DNA, the CDR3 is TGTGCCAGCAGCTTATTGGGACAGGGGCGTGGCTATGGCTACACCTTC.

This chain connects TRBV10-3 to TRBJ2-2, with 7 nucleotides matching TRBD1. This CDR3 comprises 13 residues. Germline loops: CDR1 ENHRY, CDR2 SYGVKD. V shed 6 bases, J shed 3 bases, and the junction held 1 base outside the gene matches. This CDR3 is CAIRRGHTGELFF. The CDR3 region has the DNA TGTGCCATCAGGAGGGGGCACACCGGGGAGCTGTTTTTT.

The rearrangement links TRBV6-1 to TRBJ1-2; 7 nucleotides align to TRBD1. Germline CDR1 is MNHNS and CDR2 is SASEGT. Trimming removed 3 bases from V and 7 bases from J; junction bases left unmatched: 5. This CDR3 has 13 residues. The CDR3 is CASSDTGASGYTF. CDR3 in DNA: TGTGCCAGCAGTGATACAGGGGCGTCTGGCTACACCTTC.

This clonotype was observed a handful of times. The chain has TRBV6-1 and TRBJ1-6, with a weak D call TRBD1 (6 bases). The CDR3 is 13 amino acids. Looked up from germline, CDR1 is MNHNS and CDR2 is SASEGT. V lost 6 bases and J 8 bases, leaving 11 bases between the germline ends. The CDR3 DNA follows: TGTGCCAGCAGGCAGGGGATAGATTCACCCCTCCACTTT. It codes for CASRQGIDSPLHF.

The J gene is TRBJ2-7, the V gene TRBV5-1; D is ambiguous. The CDR3 is made up of 11 amino acids. The ends were cut back, 1 base at V and 6 bases at J, with 5 bases in the middle. Looked up from germline, CDR1 is SGHRS and CDR2 is YFSETQ. The CDR3 DNA reads as TGCGCCAGCAGCTTGAACCGCGAGCAGTACTTC. It translates to CASSLNREQYF.

The chain carries TRBV19 and TRBJ2-2, with TRBD2 matching over 12 bases. Germline CDR1 LNHDA, CDR2 SQIVND (reference sequence). The CDR3 totals 14 residues. V shed 11 bases and J 4 bases; nucleotides not matched to a gene: 5. The CDR3 DNA follows: TGTGCCGGTGGACTAGCGGGGTCCACCGGGGAGCTGTTTTTT. It yields the protein CAGGLAGSTGELFF.

This chain joins TRBV30 and TRBJ1-3; D is ambiguous. Trimming removed 3 bases at V and 0 bases at J, with 9 bases between. Germline V gives CDR1 GTSNPN, CDR2 SVGIG (reference sequence). CDR3 length: 14 amino acids. The CDR3 reads CAWSRTGSGNTIYF. CDR3 DNA sequence: TGTGCCTGGAGCCGAACTGGCTCTGGAAACACCATATATTTT.